These 2 T cell receptor beta chains share one sample of origin, sequenced in a study of blood T cell repertoires in COVID-19. Clones were sequenced by immunoSEQ multiplex PCR, and TCRdb holds only the in-frame ones, with some missing. The sample lists a few hundred thousand clones, about 86% occurring once. Sequencing was carried out using peripheral blood. The receptors originated from a woman aged 55-69 years with acute or convalescent COVID-19.

This chain connects TRBV29-1 to TRBJ1-1; TRBD1 matches 10 bases. CDR1 and CDR2 from the germline V gene are SQVTM and ANQGSEA. The CDR3 contains 14 residues. V lost 7 bases, J lost 1 base, and 6 bases stayed unmatched. The CDR3 coding sequence is TGCAGCGCCCGGGACAGGGGAGGGAACACTGAAGCTTTCTTT. Protein sequence: CSARDRGGNTEAFF.

This clone was counted only a few times. The rearrangement uses TRBV29-1 and TRBJ2-1, with 8 bases that match TRBD1. The germline V gene has CDR1 SQVTM and CDR2 ANQGSEA. Trimming at V came to 7 bases and at J to 0 bases, leaving 8 bases not matched to a gene. The CDR3 has 15 amino acids. The chain's CDR3 is CSGEGQANSYNEQFF. The CDR3 DNA reads TGCAGCGGAGAGGGACAGGCAAACTCCTACAATGAGCAGTTCTTC.